The rows below give T cell receptor beta chains drawn from one sample of a study of control samples from healthy donors and cancer patients. Some clones are missing from TCRdb's copy, which holds only in-frame ones; the method was immunoSEQ multiplex PCR. Of about 51,000 clones in the sample, 75% to 85% were seen once. Specimen: blood. The receptor set was obtained from a man between 70 and 80 years old in good health. Each CDR3 is given with its conserved first and last residue. D genes are given only for firm matches. Clone size appears in some rows only: once, few, many, or a class for an expanded clone.

16,TRBD1,.,TRBJ2-1,TRBV16,TGTGCCAGCAGCCAGGGAAACAGGGGCTCCTACAATGAGCAGTTCTTC,CASSQGNRGSYNEQFF
14,.,.,TRBJ1-1,TRBV6-5,TGTGCCAGCAGTTCCTACTCACAGGGATCTGAAGCTTTCTTT,CASSSYSQGSEAFF
14,.,.,TRBJ1-6,TRBV15,TGTGCCACCAGCAGAGATCGGTGGAATTCACCCCTCCACTTT,CATSRDRWNSPLHF
15,TRBD2,once,TRBJ2-1,TRBV2,TGTGCCAGCAGTTTAGCGGGGGGGCCTTACAATGAGCAGTTCTTC,CASSLAGGPYNEQFF
13,.,few,TRBJ1-2,TRBV19,TGTGCCAGTAGTGCATCCCGCTACTATGGCTACACCTTC,CASSASRYYGYTF
12,.,.,TRBJ1-2,TRBV6-1,TGTGCCAGCAGTGAGACAGCCTATGGCTACACCTTC,CASSETAYGYTF
14,.,.,TRBJ2-3,TRBV7-6,TGTGCCAGCAGCTTGGCATCTAGCACAGATACGCAGTATTTT,CASSLASSTDTQYF
16,TRBD2,.,TRBJ2-7,TRBV6-6,TGTGCCAGCAGTTCCCTACTAGCGGGGGGGCCTGACGAGCAGTACTTC,CASSSLLAGGPDEQYF
15,.,.,TRBJ1-2,TRBV24-1,TGTGCCACCAGTGATCCAAAGGACGGGAACTATGGCTACACCTTC,CATSDPKDGNYGYTF
16,TRBD1,.,TRBJ1-1,TRBV5-4,TGTGCCAGCAGCATAGGACAGGGGGCCAGGAACACTGAAGCTTTCTTT,CASSIGQGARNTEAFF
13,.,.,TRBJ1-1,TRBV5-1,TGCGCCAGCAGCTTTACGTCGAACACTGAAGCTTTCTTT,CASSFTSNTEAFF
16,TRBD1,.,TRBJ2-6,TRBV20-1,TGCAGTGCTAGTTTGGACAGGGGGCATGTAGACAACGTCCTGACTTTC,CSASLDRGHVDNVLTF
14,.,.,TRBJ2-7,TRBV13,TGTGCCAGCAGCCCCAGCCTGAGCTCCTACGAGCAGTACTTC,CASSPSLSSYEQYF
15,.,.,TRBJ1-4,TRBV14,TGTGCCAGCAGCCTGAAACAGGGTCCTAATGAAAAACTGTTTTTT,CASSLKQGPNEKLFF
15,TRBD1,.,TRBJ1-2,TRBV2,TGTGCCAGCAGTGCCCGACGAGACAGGGGGCAAGGCTACACCTTC,CASSARRDRGQGYTF
14,.,.,TRBJ2-2,TRBV5-4,TGTGCCAGCAGCTTCGGGTGGGACACCGGGGAGCTGTTTTTT,CASSFGWDTGELFF
16,.,.,TRBJ2-3,TRBV5-1,TGCGCCAGCAGCCCGGGGAGGGGGCGCTTGGCAGATACGCAGTATTTT,CASSPGRGRLADTQYF
11,.,.,TRBJ2-7,TRBV3-1/TRBV3-2,TGTGCCAGCAGCCAAAGCTCACTGCAGTACTTC,CASSQSSLQYF
14,.,few,TRBJ2-3,TRBV5-4,TGTGCCAGCAGCTCCCACCGCACTAGATTTGCGCAGTATTTT,CASSSHRTRFAQYF
13,.,.,TRBJ2-1,TRBV11-3,TGTGCCAGCAGCGCGGCAGGGAGGAATGAGCAGTTCTTC,CASSAAGRNEQFF
16,.,.,TRBJ1-3,TRBV9,TGTGCCAGCAGCGGAACCGGATTCTTCTCTGGAAACACCATATATTTT,CASSGTGFFSGNTIYF
14,.,.,TRBJ2-5,TRBV9,TGTGCCAGCAGCGCAAGGTCCAGCGAAGAGACCCAGTACTTC,CASSARSSEETQYF
17,TRBD2,.,TRBJ2-7,TRBV5-6,TGTGCCAGCAGCTTTTACGGACTAGCGGAAAGCTCCTACGAGCAGTACTTC,CASSFYGLAESSYEQYF
13,.,.,TRBJ1-5,TRBV5-6,TGTGCCAGCAGCTTGGGACCAGATCAGCCCCAGCATTTT,CASSLGPDQPQHF
11,.,.,TRBJ1-2,TRBV5-1,TGCGCCAGCAGCTTGAAAGGTGGCTACACCTTC,CASSLKGGYTF
13,.,.,TRBJ1-5,TRBV15,TGTGCCACCCAGATCGGGGCGAATCAGCCCCAGCATTTT,CATQIGANQPQHF
13,.,.,TRBJ2-1,TRBV6-5,TGTGCCAGCAGTTATCAGGCGGCGAATGAGCAGTTCTTC,CASSYQAANEQFF
13,TRBD1,.,TRBJ1-1,TRBV2,TGTGCCAGCTCCGGGACAGCAAACACTGAAGCTTTCTTT,CASSGTANTEAFF
15,.,.,TRBJ2-1,TRBV5-6,TGTGCCAGCAGCACCATCCCAAGCTCCTACAATGAGCAGTTCTTC,CASSTIPSSYNEQFF
17,TRBD2,.,TRBJ2-2,TRBV7-9,TGTGCCAGCAGCGCGAGGACTAGCGGGAGTTCTAACGGGGAGCTGTTTTTT,CASSARTSGSSNGELFF
12,.,.,TRBJ1-1,TRBV3-1/TRBV3-2,TGTGCCAGCAGCCCCCCGGGGCCTGAAGCTTTCTTT,CASSPPGPEAFF
15,.,.,TRBJ2-3,TRBV29-1,TGCAGCTCTACCCTTTCCGGCTCTAGCACAGATACGCAGTATTTT,CSSTLSGSSTDTQYF
12,.,.,TRBJ1-1,TRBV30,TGTGCCTGGAGTAGGGGAAGGACTGAAGCTTTCTTT,CAWSRGRTEAFF
15,.,.,TRBJ2-5,TRBV19,TGTGCCAGTAGTGCCCGCCCGGCGGCCGGGGAGACCCAGTACTTC,CASSARPAAGETQYF
17,.,.,TRBJ2-1,TRBV7-2,TGTGCCAGCAGCGCCATCGTGGGGGCCTACTCCTACAATGAGCAGTTCTTC,CASSAIVGAYSYNEQFF
15,TRBD1,.,TRBJ2-7,TRBV7-3,TGTGCCAGCAGTTCCTATTGGACAGGGGATTACGAGCAGTACTTC,CASSSYWTGDYEQYF
15,TRBD2,.,TRBJ2-7,TRBV6-5,TGTGCCAGCAGCTCAGGACTAGCGGGAGACGGCGGGCAGTACTTC,CASSSGLAGDGGQYF
14,.,.,TRBJ1-2,TRBV7-9,TGTGCCAGCAGCTCGGCGTGGGTAAGCCCTGGCTACACCTTC,CASSSAWVSPGYTF
15,.,.,TRBJ2-3,TRBV4-2,TGTGCCAGCAGCCGTTCCGGGACTAGCACAGATACGCAGTATTTT,CASSRSGTSTDTQYF
15,.,once,TRBJ1-6,TRBV5-6,TGTGCCAGCAGCTCTTCCCGGGGGGGCGGTTCACCCCTCCACTTT,CASSSSRGGGSPLHF
14,TRBD1,.,TRBJ1-3,TRBV3-1/TRBV3-2,TGTGCCAGCAGCCAGACAGGGGTCGGAAACACCATATATTTT,CASSQTGVGNTIYF
16,TRBD1,.,TRBJ1-1,TRBV2,TGTGCCAGCAGCCGCACTTCTCAGGGGGTGAACACTGAAGCTTTCTTT,CASSRTSQGVNTEAFF